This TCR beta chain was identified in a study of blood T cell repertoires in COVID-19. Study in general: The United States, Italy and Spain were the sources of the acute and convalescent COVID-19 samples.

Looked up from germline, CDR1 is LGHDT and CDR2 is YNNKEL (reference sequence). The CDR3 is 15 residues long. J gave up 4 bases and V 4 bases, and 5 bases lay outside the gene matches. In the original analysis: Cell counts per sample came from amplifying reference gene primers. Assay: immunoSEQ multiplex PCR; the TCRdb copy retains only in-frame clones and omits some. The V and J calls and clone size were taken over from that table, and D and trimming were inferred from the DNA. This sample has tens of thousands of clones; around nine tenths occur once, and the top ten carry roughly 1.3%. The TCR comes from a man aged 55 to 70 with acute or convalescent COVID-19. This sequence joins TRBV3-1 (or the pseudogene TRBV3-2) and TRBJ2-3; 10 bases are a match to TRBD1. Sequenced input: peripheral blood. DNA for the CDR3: TGTGCCAGCAGCCCCCGACAGGGGGCCCCAGATACGCAGTATTTT. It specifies CASSPRQGAPDTQYF.